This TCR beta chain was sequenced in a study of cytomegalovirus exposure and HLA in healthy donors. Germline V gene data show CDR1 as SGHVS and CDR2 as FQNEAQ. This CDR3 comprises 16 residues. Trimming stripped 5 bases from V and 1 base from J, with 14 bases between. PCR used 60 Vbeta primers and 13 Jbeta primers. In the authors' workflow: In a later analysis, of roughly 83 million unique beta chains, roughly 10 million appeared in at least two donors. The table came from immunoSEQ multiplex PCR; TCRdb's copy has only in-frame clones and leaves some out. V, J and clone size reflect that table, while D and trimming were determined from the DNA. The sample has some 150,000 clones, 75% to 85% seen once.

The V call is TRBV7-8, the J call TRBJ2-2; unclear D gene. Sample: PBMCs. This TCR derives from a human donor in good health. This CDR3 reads CASSPRVLLNTGELFF. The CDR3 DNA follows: TGTGCCAGCAGCCCTCGAGTCCTACTGAACACCGGGGAGCTGTTTTTT.